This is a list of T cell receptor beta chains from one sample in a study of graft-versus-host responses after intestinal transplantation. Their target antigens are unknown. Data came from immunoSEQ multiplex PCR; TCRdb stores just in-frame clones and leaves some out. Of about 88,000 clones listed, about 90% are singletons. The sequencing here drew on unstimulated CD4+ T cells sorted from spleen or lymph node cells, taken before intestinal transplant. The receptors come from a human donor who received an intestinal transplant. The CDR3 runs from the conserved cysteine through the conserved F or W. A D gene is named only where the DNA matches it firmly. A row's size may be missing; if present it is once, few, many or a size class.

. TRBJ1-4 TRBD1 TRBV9 TGTGCCAGCAGCGTAGGGGCAGGGGGAGCAACTAATGAAAAACTGTTTTTT CASSVGAGGATNEKLFF
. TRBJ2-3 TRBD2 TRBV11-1 TGTGCCAGCAGCCGCCGGACTAGCGGGGGGACAGATACGCAGTATTTT CASSRRTSGGTDTQYF
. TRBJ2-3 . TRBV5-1 TGCGCCAGCAGCTTGGCCCTTGGGGCGAGAATCACAGATACGCAGTATTTT CASSLALGARITDTQYF
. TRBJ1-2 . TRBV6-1 TGTGCCAGCAGTGCTAGTGGGGCTGGCTATGGCTACACCTTC CASSASGAGYGYTF
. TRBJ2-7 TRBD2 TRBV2 TGTGCCACCCAATGGGGAGGGCCCTACGAGCAGTACTTC CATQWGGPYEQYF
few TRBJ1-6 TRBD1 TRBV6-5 TGTGCCAGCAGTTACTTCACAGGGGGCTATAATTCACCCCTCCACTTT CASSYFTGGYNSPLHF
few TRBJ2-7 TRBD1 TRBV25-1 TGTGCCAGCAGTGCTCGGACAGGATCCTACGAGCAGTACTTC CASSARTGSYEQYF
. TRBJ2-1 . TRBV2 TGTGCCAGCAGGTGGACTGGGGATAATGAGCAGTTCTTC CASRWTGDNEQFF
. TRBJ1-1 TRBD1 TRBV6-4 TGTGCCAGCAGTGAAGGGACAGCTGGTCGCGGCACTGAAGCTTTCTTT CASSEGTAGRGTEAFF
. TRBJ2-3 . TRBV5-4 TGTGCCAGCAGCTTGGAGCCATACACAGATACGCAGTATTTT CASSLEPYTDTQYF
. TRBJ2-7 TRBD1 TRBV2 TGTGCCAGCAGTGGAAACCGGGACAGCTACGAGCAGTACTTC CASSGNRDSYEQYF
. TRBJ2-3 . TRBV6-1 TGTGCCAGCAGGGCGGGAGATACGCAGTATTTT CASRAGDTQYF
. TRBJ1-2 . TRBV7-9 TGTGCCAGCAGCGAGGCAAATAGCTATGGCTACACCTTC CASSEANSYGYTF
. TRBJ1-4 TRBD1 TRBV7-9 TGTGCCAGCACCAGAATCCGGGACAGGTTTAATGAAAAACTGTTTTTT CASTRIRDRFNEKLFF
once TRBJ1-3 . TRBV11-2 TGTGCCAGCAGCTTAGGAGGGTACTTCTCTGGAAACACCATATATTTT CASSLGGYFSGNTIYF
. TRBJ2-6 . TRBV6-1 TGTGCCAGCAAGCGGCTGATTACGGGGGCCAACGTCCTGACTTTC CASKRLITGANVLTF
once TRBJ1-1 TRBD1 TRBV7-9 TGTGCCAGCAGCTTTGGTGGTATACAGGGGACTTTTCCTGAAGCTTTCTTT CASSFGGIQGTFPEAFF
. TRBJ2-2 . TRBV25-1 TGTGCCAGCAGCAGAACCGGGGAGCTGTTTTTT CASSRTGELFF
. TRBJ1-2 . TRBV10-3 TGTGCCATCAGTGAGTCGATTTCCGGACAGAACTATGGCTACACCTTC CAISESISGQNYGYTF
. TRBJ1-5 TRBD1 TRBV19 TGTGCCAGTAGTATAGATCAGAGGGGACAGCAGCCCCAGCATTTT CASSIDQRGQQPQHF
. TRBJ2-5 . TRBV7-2 TGTGCCAGCAGCTTAGCGTGGGGGGTGACCCAGTACTTC CASSLAWGVTQYF
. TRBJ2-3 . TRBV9 TGTGCCAGCAGCGTATGGTATGGCAGTGGCACAGATACGCAGTATTTT CASSVWYGSGTDTQYF
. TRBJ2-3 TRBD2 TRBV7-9 TGTGCCAGCAGCTTAGGGCTAGCGGACACAGATACGCAGTATTTT CASSLGLADTDTQYF
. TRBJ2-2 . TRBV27 TGTGCCAGCAGTGCAGAGAACACCGGGGAGCTGTTTTTT CASSAENTGELFF
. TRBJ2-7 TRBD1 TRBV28 TGTGCCAGCCTCTCTCCGGGACAGTCTTACGAGCAGTACTTC CASLSPGQSYEQYF
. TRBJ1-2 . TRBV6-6 TGTGCCAGCAGTTACGGGGGAGGATATGGCTACACCTTC CASSYGGGYGYTF
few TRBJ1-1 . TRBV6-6 TGTGCCAGCAGTTACTCCCAGGGGAACACTGAAGCTTTCTTT CASSYSQGNTEAFF
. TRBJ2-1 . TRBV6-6 TGTGCCAGCAGTTATGGACGGGGATCCTACAATGAGCAGTTCTTC CASSYGRGSYNEQFF
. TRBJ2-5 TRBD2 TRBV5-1 TGCGCCAGCAGCTTTCGCCCGACTAGCGGGGAGACCCAGTACTTC CASSFRPTSGETQYF
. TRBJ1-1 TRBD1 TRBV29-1 TGCAGCGGCACAGGGGTACCCATGAACACTGAAGCTTTCTTT CSGTGVPMNTEAFF
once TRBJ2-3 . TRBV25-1 TGTGCCAGCAGTGAACCCGCCGGGGGCACAGATACGCAGTATTTT CASSEPAGGTDTQYF
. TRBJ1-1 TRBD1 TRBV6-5 TGTGCCAGCAGCCCGACAGGGATTTATGCTTTCTTT CASSPTGIYAFF
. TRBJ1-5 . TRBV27 TGTGCCAGCAGGGAACAGGGTAATGGCAATCAGCCCCAGCATTTT CASREQGNGNQPQHF
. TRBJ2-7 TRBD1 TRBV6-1 TGTGCCGGCACCCTGACAGGGTACGAGCAGTACTTC CAGTLTGYEQYF
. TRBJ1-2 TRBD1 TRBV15 TGTGCCACCAGCAGAGATCCGGGACAGGGGACGGGCTACACCTTC CATSRDPGQGTGYTF
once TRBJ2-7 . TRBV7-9 TGTGCCAGCAGCCTGAGGGGGTACGAGCAGTACTTC CASSLRGYEQYF
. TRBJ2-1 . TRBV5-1 TGCGCCAGCAGCTTGGAGGCGGATACCCGGAATGAGCAGTTCTTC CASSLEADTRNEQFF
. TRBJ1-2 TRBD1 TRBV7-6 TGTGCCAGCAGCCCGGGACAGCATGGCTACACCTTC CASSPGQHGYTF
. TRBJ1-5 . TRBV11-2 TGTGCCAGCAGCCCCTTACAGGGCCATCAGCCCCAGCATTTT CASSPLQGHQPQHF
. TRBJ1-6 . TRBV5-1 TGCGCCAGCAGCTTGGCCCTCGGGGGGGCTAATTCACCCCTCCACTTT CASSLALGGANSPLHF
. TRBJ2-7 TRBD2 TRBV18 TGTGCCAGCTCACCTGTGATAGCGGGGGGACCCTACGAGCAGTACTTC CASSPVIAGGPYEQYF
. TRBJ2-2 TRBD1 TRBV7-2 TGTGCCAGCAGCTTAGTAGGACAGGTCCAAACCGGGGAGCTGTTTTTT CASSLVGQVQTGELFF
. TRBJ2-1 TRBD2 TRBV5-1 TGCGCCAGCAGGGGCGGGGGGGCCGAGGGTGAGCAGTTCTTC CASRGGGAEGEQFF
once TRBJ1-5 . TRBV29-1 TGCAGCGTTCGGGGGGGACCCAATCAGCCCCAGCATTTT CSVRGGPNQPQHF
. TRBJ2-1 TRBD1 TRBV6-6 TGTGCCAGTGACAGGGTGGAGTCCTACAATGAGCAGTTCTTC CASDRVESYNEQFF
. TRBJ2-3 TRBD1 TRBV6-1 TGTGCCAGCAGTGACCACAGGGGGAAAGATACGCAGTATTTT CASSDHRGKDTQYF
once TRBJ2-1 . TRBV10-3 TGTGCCATCAGTGGTGGGGGGAATGAGCAGTTCTTC CAISGGGNEQFF
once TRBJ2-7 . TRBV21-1 TGTGCCAGCAGCCCGCGGGAGGGAGAGCAGTACTTC CASSPREGEQYF
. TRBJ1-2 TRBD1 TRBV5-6 TGTGCCACCTTTGGACAGGAGAACTATGGCTACACCTTC CATFGQENYGYTF
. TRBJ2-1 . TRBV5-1 TGCGCCAGCAGCAAGGGCTTGGGGGCCGTCAATGAGCAGTTCTTC CASSKGLGAVNEQFF
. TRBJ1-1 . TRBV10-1 TGCGCCAGCAGTGAGTCGGGAGGGTGGACTGAAGCTTTCTTT CASSESGGWTEAFF
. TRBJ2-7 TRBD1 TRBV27 TGTGCCAGCAGTCCCACCCAACGGACAGGGGCGCGGGAGCAGTACTTC CASSPTQRTGAREQYF
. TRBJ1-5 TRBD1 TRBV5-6 TGTGCCAGCAGCCGACAGGGGAACAATCAGCCCCAGCATTTT CASSRQGNNQPQHF
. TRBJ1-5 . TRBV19 TGTGCCAGTAGTGCCCGGACAGCGTCTAGCAATCAGCCCCAGCATTTT CASSARTASSNQPQHF
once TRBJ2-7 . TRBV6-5 TGTGCCAGCAGGGGACTTTCCTACGAGCAGTACTTC CASRGLSYEQYF
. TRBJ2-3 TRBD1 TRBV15 TGTGCCACCAGCAAAGCAGTGTTCAGGGGGATAGATACGCAGTATTTT CATSKAVFRGIDTQYF